The 17 T cell receptor beta chains presented below share a single source sample, sequenced in a study of regulatory T cells in long-lasting Graves disease. This sample's time point: persistent/refractory GD, antithyroid drugs over 5 years with positive TRAb. RNA from PBMCs was the source of the TCR library. Arm-PCR of CDR3 regions and iRepertoire HTBI primers were used to build TCR beta libraries. TCRdb called the multiplex PCR reads again in MiXCR, with one record for every CDR3 protein. Here the sample spans almost 350,000 distinct CDR3 sequences, less than 20% being singletons. Sequenced here: peripheral blood mononuclear cells (PBMCs), sampled when the disease was refractory, from a patient treated with antithyroid drugs. These receptors originate from a female donor with Graves disease.

This clonotype has a count of ten or more. The rearrangement links TRBV27 to TRBJ1-5, with 7 bases identical to TRBD1. The CDR3 loop spans 13 amino acids. Trimming removed 6 bases from V and 6 bases from J; junction bases left unmatched: 5. Germline V gene lookup returns CDR1 MNHEY and CDR2 SMNVEV (reference sequence). The CDR3 spells CASRYRGGQPQHF. CDR3 DNA sequence: TGTGCCAGCAGATACAGGGGAGGTCAGCCCCAGCATTTT.

Note on this clonotype: This clone may be a read error of a much larger clone one base away. The rearrangement links TRBV6-9 to TRBJ1-2; 9 bases match TRBD1. Germline assignment: CDR1 MNHGY and CDR2 SVAAGI. The ends lost 3 bases at V and 10 bases at J; junction bases unmatched: 12. The length of the CDR3 is 15 residues. This CDR3 is CASSYSSGQGDAYTF. DNA of the CDR3: TGTGCCAGCAGTTACTCCTCGGGACAGGGAGATGCCTACACCTTC.

This clonotype turned up a few times. This chain connects TRBV6-2 or TRBV6-3 to TRBJ2-3; 11 nucleotides agree with TRBD1. Trimming removed 9 bases from V and 3 bases from J; junction bases left unmatched: 5. Germline assignment: CDR1 MNHEY and CDR2 SVGEGT. The CDR3 is 14 residues long. The CDR3 here is CASLRDRGTDTQYF. The DNA for the CDR3 is TGTGCCAGTCTCCGGGACAGGGGGACAGATACGCAGTATTTT.

This clonotype was recorded a few times. The gene calls are TRBV11-2 and TRBJ1-1; D gene unclear. This CDR3 is 14 amino acids long. V was pared by 4 bases and J by 3 bases, with 12 bases between. Germline CDR1 SGHAT, CDR2 FQNNGV. CDR3 DNA: TGTGCCAGCAGCTGGCGGACCCCGGACACTGAAGCTTTCTTT. It encodes CASSWRTPDTEAFF. Drawing the rest from reference TRBV11-2 and TRBJ1-1, the complete variable domain is EAGVAQSPRYKIIEKRQSVAFWCNPISGHATLYWYQQILGQGPKLLIQFQNNGVVDDSQLPKDRFSAERLKGVDSTLKIQPAKLEDSAVYLCASSWRTPDTEAFFGQGTRLTVV.

This clonotype was counted ten times or more. The chain employs TRBV3-1 and TRBJ2-7; 11 bases match TRBD2. Germline V gives CDR1 LGHDT, CDR2 YNNKEL (reference sequence). Germline trimming cut 3 bases from V and 4 bases from J; bases unmatched to any gene: 5. The CDR3 contains 15 residues. This chain's CDR3 is CASSHTSGGQYEQYF. Here the CDR3 DNA reads TGTGCCAGCAGCCACACTAGCGGGGGACAATACGAGCAGTACTTC.

This chain connects TRBV18 to TRBJ1-1; D possibly corresponds to TRBD1 (6 bases). The CDR3 is 17 amino acids. CDR1 KGHSH and CDR2 LQKENI come from the germline V gene. V lost 2 bases and J 5 bases, leaving 21 bases between the germline ends. The CDR3 DNA is TGTGCCAGCTCACCATTCTCGGGGGCCCCAGCAGAGACTGAAGCTTTCTTT. This codes for CASSPFSGAPAETEAFF. Variable domain in full (rest from reference TRBV18 and TRBJ1-1): NAGVMQNPRHLVRRRGQEARLRCSPMKGHSHVYWYRQLPEEGLKFMVYLQKENIIDESGMPKERFSAEFPKEGPSILRIQQVVRGDSAAYFCASSPFSGAPAETEAFFGQGTRLTVV.

This clonotype was seen a handful of times. The chain carries TRBV27 and TRBJ1-6; TRBD1 matches at 7 bases. V lost 3 bases, J lost 9 bases, and 14 bases stayed unmatched. This CDR3 comprises 17 residues. Germline V lookup: CDR1 MNHEY, CDR2 SMNVEV (reference sequence). CDR3 DNA: TGTGCCAGCAGTTTCCCGCCGACGCAGGCAGGGGGTTCACCCCTCCACTTT. Residues: CASSFPPTQAGGSPLHF.

V and J are TRBV5-6 and TRBJ2-7; D gene ambiguous. The CDR3 covers 14 residues. V was trimmed by 4 bases and J by 4 bases, leaving 15 bases between them. Germline values: CDR1 SGHDT, CDR2 YYEEEE. CDR3 DNA: TGTGCCAGCAGCGGACCGAACACGGCTTACGAGCAGTACTTC. This codes for CASSGPNTAYEQYF. Filled out from reference TRBV5-6 and TRBJ2-7, the complete variable domain reads DAGVTQSPTHLIKTRGQQVTLRCSPKSGHDTVSWYQQALGQGPQFIFQYYEEEERQRGNFPDRFSGHQFPNYSSELNVNALLLGDSALYLCASSGPNTAYEQYFGPGTRLTVT.

This clonotype was observed once. This chain connects TRBV20-1 to TRBJ2-7; TRBD2 agrees at 9 bases. The V and J ends lost 2 bases and 2 bases, in that order; junction bases with no gene match: 10. The CDR3 is 16 residues long. Germline-derived CDR1 and CDR2 are DFQATT and SNEGSKA (reference sequence). The CDR3 nucleotides read TGCAGTGCTAGACTTCTTAGCGGGAGTACCGCCTACGAGCAGTACTTC. This sequence encodes CSARLLSGSTAYEQYF.

The sample holds a few counts of this clonotype. The rearrangement uses TRBV27 and TRBJ2-7; TRBD2 agrees at 7 bases. The junction had 5 bases not matched to a gene; V was cut back by 4 bases and J by 2 bases. This CDR3 is built from 14 residues. CDR1 and CDR2 from the germline V gene are MNHEY and SMNVEV (reference sequence). CDR3 amino acids: CASSWASGAYEQYF. The CDR3 DNA reads TGTGCCAGCAGTTGGGCTAGCGGAGCCTACGAGCAGTACTTC.

This clonotype was seen many times. The chain couples TRBV20-1 to TRBJ2-7, with TRBD1 identical over 7 bases. The CDR3 consists of 15 residues. Trimming took 8 bases from V and 2 from J; bases not matched to a gene: 15. The V gene's germline CDR1 is DFQATT and CDR2 SNEGSKA (reference sequence). The CDR3 sequence is CSPRPGDRATYEQYF. The CDR3 region has the DNA TGCAGTCCCCGACCCGGGGACAGAGCTACCTACGAGCAGTACTTC.

The sample holds a few counts of this clonotype. The chain recombines TRBV18 with TRBJ2-1; a weak D match, TRBD2 (5 bases). The CDR3 consists of 15 residues. Trimming pared 5 bases from V and 3 bases from J, leaving 14 bases between. In germline, CDR1 is KGHSH, CDR2 LQKENI. The CDR3 spells CASSGRLRNYNEQFF. The CDR3 DNA reads as TGTGCCAGCTCAGGACGACTAAGAAACTACAATGAGCAGTTCTTC. Combining the CDR3 with reference TRBV18 and TRBJ2-1 gives the whole variable domain NAGVMQNPRHLVRRRGQEARLRCSPMKGHSHVYWYRQLPEEGLKFMVYLQKENIIDESGMPKERFSAEFPKEGPSILRIQQVVRGDSAAYFCASSGRLRNYNEQFFGPGTRLTVL.

The chain employs TRBV3-1 and TRBJ2-7, with D unresolved. Per the germline V gene, CDR1 is LGHDT and CDR2 is YNNKEL (reference sequence). CDR3 length: 10 residues. Deletions cut 4 bases from V and 6 bases from J, with 4 bases between. As DNA, the CDR3 is TGTGCCAGCAGCCCTAGCGAGCAGTACTTC. It translates to CASSPSEQYF.

Concerning this clonotype: This sequence may be a read error, since a much larger clone differs from it by one base. J is TRBJ2-7 and V is TRBV6-2 or TRBV6-3; 8 bases match TRBD2. This CDR3 has 15 residues. The germline V gene encodes CDR1 MNHEY and CDR2 SVGEGT. The CDR3 loop is CASSEGALAVYEQCF. The DNA of the CDR3 is TGTGCCAGCAGTGAAGGAGCACTAGCGGTCTACGAGCAGTGCTTC.

This clonotype came up many times. J is TRBJ2-7 and V is TRBV20-1; D not certain. The CDR3 loop spans 15 amino acids. The germline V gene has CDR1 DFQATT and CDR2 SNEGSKA (reference sequence). V was cut by 0 bases and J by 3 bases, with 15 bases left in between. CDR3 DNA: TGCAGTGCTAGAGATCCCCGCTCCGGAGACTACGAGCAGTACTTC. Translated: CSARDPRSGDYEQYF.

This clonotype appeared many times. This chain connects TRBV7-2 to TRBJ1-1; 8 bases line up with TRBD1. Looked up from germline, CDR1 is SGHTA and CDR2 is FQGNSA. The CDR3 consists of 15 residues. Trimming removed 5 bases from V and 1 base from J; junction bases left unmatched: 6. CDR3 coding DNA: TGTGCCAGCAGCCTCTGGACAGGGCAGAACACTGAAGCTTTCTTT. Translated, it gives CASSLWTGQNTEAFF.

There are many counts of this clonotype. This chain uses TRBV12-3 or TRBV12-4 with TRBJ1-5; tentative D call: TRBD1 (6 bases). The ends were cut back, 2 bases at V and 4 bases at J, with 12 bases in the middle. The CDR3 spans 15 residues. CDR3 DNA sequence: TGTGCCAGCAGTTTATCAGGACAGAAAAATCAGCCCCAGCATTTT. It translates to CASSLSGQKNQPQHF.